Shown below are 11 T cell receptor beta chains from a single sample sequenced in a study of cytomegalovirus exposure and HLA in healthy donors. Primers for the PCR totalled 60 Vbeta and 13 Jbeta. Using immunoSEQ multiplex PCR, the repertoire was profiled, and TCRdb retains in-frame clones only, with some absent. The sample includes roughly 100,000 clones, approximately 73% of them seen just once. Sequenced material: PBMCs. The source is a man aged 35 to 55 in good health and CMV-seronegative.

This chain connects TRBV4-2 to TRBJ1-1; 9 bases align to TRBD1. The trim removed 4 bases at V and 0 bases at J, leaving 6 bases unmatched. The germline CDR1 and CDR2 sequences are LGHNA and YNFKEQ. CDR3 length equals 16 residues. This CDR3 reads CASSPTGQGMNTEAFF. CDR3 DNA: TGTGCCAGCAGCCCAACGGGACAGGGAATGAACACTGAAGCTTTCTTT.

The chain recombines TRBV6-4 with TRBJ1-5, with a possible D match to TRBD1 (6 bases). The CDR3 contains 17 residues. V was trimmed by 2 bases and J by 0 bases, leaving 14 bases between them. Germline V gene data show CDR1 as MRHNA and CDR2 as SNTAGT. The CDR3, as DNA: TGTGCCAGCAGTGACACCAGGGGCGGGTATAGCAATCAGCCCCAGCATTTT. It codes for CASSDTRGGYSNQPQHF.

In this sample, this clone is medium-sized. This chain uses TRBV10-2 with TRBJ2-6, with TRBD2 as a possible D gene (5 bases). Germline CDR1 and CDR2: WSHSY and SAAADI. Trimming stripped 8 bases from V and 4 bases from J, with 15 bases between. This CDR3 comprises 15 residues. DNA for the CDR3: TGCGCCAGCGCGGCTAGCTCGGCCGGGGCCAACGTCCTGACTTTC. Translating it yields CASAASSAGANVLTF.

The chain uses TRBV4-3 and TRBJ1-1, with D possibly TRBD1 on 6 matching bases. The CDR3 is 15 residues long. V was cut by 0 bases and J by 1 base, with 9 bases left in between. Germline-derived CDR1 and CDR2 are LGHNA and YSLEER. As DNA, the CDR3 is TGCGCCAGCAGCCAAGATGGCAGGGGGAACACTGAAGCTTTCTTT. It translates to CASSQDGRGNTEAFF.

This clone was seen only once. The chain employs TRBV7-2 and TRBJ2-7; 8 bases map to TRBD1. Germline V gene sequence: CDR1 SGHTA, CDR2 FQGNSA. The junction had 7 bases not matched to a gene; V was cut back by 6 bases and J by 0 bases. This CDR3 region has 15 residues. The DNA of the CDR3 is TGTGCCAGCAGATTACAGGGGGTCGCCTCCTACGAGCAGTACTTC. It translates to CASRLQGVASYEQYF.

CDR3: CASSLSGGSYQPQHF. The CDR3 nucleotides read TGTGCCAGCAGCTTATCGGGGGGCTCCTATCAGCCCCAGCATTTT. V gene TRBV7-2 combines with J gene TRBJ1-5, with D perhaps TRBD1 (6 bases). The CDR3 has 15 residues. Germline-derived CDR1 and CDR2 are SGHTA and FQGNSA. V lost 2 bases to trimming and J lost 5 bases, with 13 bases between them.

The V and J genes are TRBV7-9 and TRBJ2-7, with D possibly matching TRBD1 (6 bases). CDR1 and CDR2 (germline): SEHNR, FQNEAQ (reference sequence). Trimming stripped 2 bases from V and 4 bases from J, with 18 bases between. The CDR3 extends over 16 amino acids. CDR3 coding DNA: TGTGCCAGCAGCTTAACTGGGGGCCATGGAGGATACGAGCAGTACTTC. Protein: CASSLTGGHGGYEQYF.

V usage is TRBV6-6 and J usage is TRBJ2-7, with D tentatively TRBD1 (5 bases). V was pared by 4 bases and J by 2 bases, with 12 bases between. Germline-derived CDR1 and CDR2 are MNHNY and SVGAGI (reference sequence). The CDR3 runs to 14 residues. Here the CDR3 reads CASSSPDSPYEQYF. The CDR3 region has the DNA TGTGCCAGCAGTTCCCCCGACAGTCCCTACGAGCAGTACTTC.

The CDR3 loop is CASSLVRLAVRGQFF. The DNA of the CDR3 is TGTGCCAGCAGCTTGGTTAGACTAGCGGTACGTGGGCAGTTCTTC. This chain joins TRBV11-2 and TRBJ2-1, with TRBD2 identical over 9 bases. The CDR3 is 15 amino acids. Trimming removed 3 bases from V and 12 bases from J; junction bases left unmatched: 12. Germline values: CDR1 SGHAT, CDR2 FQNNGV. Based on the CDR3 plus reference TRBV11-2 and TRBJ2-1, the full variable domain is EAGVAQSPRYKIIEKRQSVAFWCNPISGHATLYWYQQILGQGPKLLIQFQNNGVVDDSQLPKDRFSAERLKGVDSTLKIQPAKLEDSAVYLCASSLVRLAVRGQFFGPGTRLTVL.

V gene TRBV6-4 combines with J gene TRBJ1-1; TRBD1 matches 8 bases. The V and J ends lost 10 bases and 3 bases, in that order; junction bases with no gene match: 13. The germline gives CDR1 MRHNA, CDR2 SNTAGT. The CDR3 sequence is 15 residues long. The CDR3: CATKRPDREHTEAFF. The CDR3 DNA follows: TGTGCCACGAAACGACCGGACAGGGAGCACACTGAAGCTTTCTTT.

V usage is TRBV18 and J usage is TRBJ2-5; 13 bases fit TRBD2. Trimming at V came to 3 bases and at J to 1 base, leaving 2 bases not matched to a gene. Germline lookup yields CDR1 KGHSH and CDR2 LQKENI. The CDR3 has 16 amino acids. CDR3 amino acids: CASSPRLAGGQETQYF. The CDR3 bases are TGTGCCAGCTCACCTCGACTAGCGGGGGGCCAAGAGACCCAGTACTTC.